These 17 T cell receptor beta chains were sequenced from one sample in a study of Ad26.COV2.S vaccination and SARS-CoV-2 variants. The sample's treatment: some 20 received Ad26.COV2.S at low or high dose, single or two shots; about 5 received placebo; per-sample allocation not given. Each sample was drawn 63 days after the first injection (of vaccine or placebo). Clones were read by immunoSEQ multiplex PCR, and TCRdb kept only the in-frame ones, dropping some. The sample includes around 500,000 clones, 80% to 90% of them seen just once. Here the sequenced sample was peripheral blood, taken in a trial of Ad26.COV2.S vaccine versus placebo. These receptors originate from a person between 18 and 65 years old who received the Ad26.COV2.S COVID-19 vaccine or a placebo.

The chain uses TRBV6-5 and TRBJ1-4; 8 bases align to TRBD1. The CDR3 is 14 amino acids. CDR1 MNHEY and CDR2 SVGAGI come from the germline V gene. The ends lost 6 bases at V and 8 bases at J; junction bases unmatched: 8. CDR3: CASRPDRVGEKLFF. The CDR3 DNA is TGTGCCAGCAGACCGGACAGGGTGGGAGAAAAACTGTTTTTT.

This chain uses TRBV3-1 (or the pseudogene TRBV3-2) with TRBJ1-1; D remains unclear. CDR1 and CDR2 (germline): LGHDT, YNNKEL (reference sequence). This CDR3 spans 13 amino acids. V was pared by 4 bases and J by 4 bases, with 10 bases between. CDR3 residues: CASSLRWGTEAFF. CDR3 bases: TGTGCCAGCAGCCTGAGGTGGGGCACTGAAGCTTTCTTT.

The genes are TRBV27 and TRBJ1-5; D might be TRBD1 (6 bases). Trimming stripped 5 bases from V and 0 bases from J, with 20 bases between. The CDR3 runs 18 residues. Germline V gene sequence: CDR1 MNHEY, CDR2 SMNVEV (reference sequence). This CDR3 reads CASSTSDSFLYSNQPQHF. The CDR3 DNA follows: TGTGCCAGCAGTACCTCGGACAGTTTCCTCTATAGCAATCAGCCCCAGCATTTT.

The gene calls are TRBV19 and TRBJ1-2; perhaps TRBD1 as D (6 bases). The CDR3 runs to 13 residues. Per the germline V gene, CDR1 is LNHDA and CDR2 is SQIVND (reference sequence). V lost 6 bases and J lost 7, with 15 bases in between. The CDR3 spells CASRYTGWRGYTF. CDR3 in DNA: TGTGCCAGTAGATACACAGGGTGGCGTGGCTACACCTTC.

The chain is built from TRBV7-2 and TRBJ1-6; 8 nucleotides match TRBD1. This CDR3 contains 16 residues. Losses at the gene ends were 5 bases for V and 8 bases for J; bases not matched to a gene: 11. Germline CDR1 SGHTA, CDR2 FQGNSA. The CDR3 DNA reads as TGTGCCAGCAGCCTCATTGGACAGGGTTTCGATTCACCCCTCCACTTT. Its protein product is CASSLIGQGFDSPLHF. Full variable domain (outside the CDR3, taken from reference TRBV7-2 and TRBJ1-6): GAGVSQSPSNKVTEKGKDVELRCDPISGHTALYWYRQSLGQGLEFLIYFQGNSAPDKSGLPSDRFSAERTGGSVSTLTIQRTQQEDSAVYLCASSLIGQGFDSPLHFGNGTRLTVT.

This clone was recorded only once. The V gene is TRBV7-2, the J gene TRBJ2-1; 14 bases are shared with TRBD2. Per the germline V gene, CDR1 is SGHTA and CDR2 is FQGNSA. This CDR3 spans 18 amino acids. Trimming removed 1 base from V and 2 bases from J; junction bases left unmatched: 4. The CDR3 bases are TGTGCCAGCAGCTTAGTGGGGACTAGCGGGGGAACCTACAATGAGCAGTTCTTC. It specifies CASSLVGTSGGTYNEQFF.

The chain carries TRBV29-1 and TRBJ2-7; D perhaps matches TRBD1 (6 bases). Germline lookup yields CDR1 SQVTM and CDR2 ANQGSEA. Trimming left V 3 bases short and J 3 bases short, with 12 bases between. There are 13 residues in the CDR3. The CDR3 DNA is TGCAGCGTTGAGGGGGCTGGAGACTACGAGCAGTACTTC. Its translation is CSVEGAGDYEQYF.

This chain joins TRBV30 and TRBJ1-6, with 9 bases aligning to TRBD1. The J segment lost 0 bases and the V segment lost 3 bases, leaving 3 bases of the junction unmatched. The CDR3 contains 16 residues. The germline V gene encodes CDR1 GTSNPN and CDR2 SVGIG (reference sequence). CDR3 nucleotides: TGTGCCTGGAGGACAGGGGGAAGCTCCTATAATTCACCCCTCCACTTT. Translation: CAWRTGGSSYNSPLHF.

The table lists this clone with a few counts. The chain carries TRBV7-9 and TRBJ1-2; D remains unclear. Per the germline V gene, CDR1 is SEHNR and CDR2 is FQNEAQ (reference sequence). The CDR3 extends over 13 amino acids. The V end lost 1 base, the J end lost 6 bases, and 9 bases lay between the germline ends. Here the CDR3 reads CASSLGLFDGYTF. The CDR3 coding sequence is TGTGCCAGCAGCTTAGGCCTATTCGATGGCTACACCTTC.

The chain links TRBV5-1 to TRBJ2-7; TRBD1 might be the D (6 bases). V dropped 1 base and J dropped 0 bases, with 11 bases sitting between them. The CDR3 loop spans 15 amino acids. The germline CDR1 and CDR2 sequences are SGHRS and YFSETQ. Written as DNA, the CDR3 is TGCGCCAGCAGCTTGACCACAGGGAACTCCTACGAGCAGTACTTC. Amino acids: CASSLTTGNSYEQYF.

This clone was detected once. The chain employs TRBV7-9 and TRBJ2-5; TRBD1 agrees at 9 bases. The junction had 12 bases not matched to a gene; V was cut back by 5 bases and J by 5 bases. The CDR3 spans 16 residues. The germline gives CDR1 SEHNR, CDR2 FQNEAQ (reference sequence). The CDR3, as DNA: TGTGCCAGCAGCCCGACTGGACAGGGGTATGCGGAGACCCAGTACTTC. Protein product: CASSPTGQGYAETQYF.

The chain combines TRBV19 with TRBJ1-2, with a possible D match to TRBD1 (5 bases). This CDR3 spans 13 amino acids. V lost 5 bases and J lost 4, with 11 bases in between. Germline assignment: CDR1 LNHDA and CDR2 SQIVND (reference sequence). The CDR3 nucleotides read TGTGCCAGTAGTCTCCGGGACGTCTATGGCTACACCTTC. Translating gives CASSLRDVYGYTF.

The chain has TRBV19 and TRBJ2-1; 11 nucleotides agree with TRBD1. Germline V CDR1 and CDR2: LNHDA, SQIVND (reference sequence). This CDR3 region has 15 residues. V lost 5 bases to trimming and J lost 7 bases; unmatched junction nucleotides: 7. The CDR3 sequence is CASSPPGTGGNEQFF. DNA of the CDR3: TGTGCCAGTAGTCCCCCCGGGACAGGGGGAAATGAGCAGTTCTTC.

The CDR3 loop reads CASSRGTANTEAFF. The CDR3 DNA reads TGTGCCAGCAGCCGTGGGACGGCGAACACTGAAGCTTTCTTT. The gene calls are TRBV28 and TRBJ1-1; D might be TRBD1 (5 bases). The CDR3 is made up of 14 amino acids. V dropped 6 bases and J dropped 1 base, with 12 bases sitting between them. The germline CDR1 and CDR2 sequences are MDHEN and SYDVKM.

The chain uses TRBV27 and TRBJ2-1; D not certain. Germline V gene lookup returns CDR1 MNHEY and CDR2 SMNVEV (reference sequence). The CDR3 contains 14 residues. Trimming cost V 3 bases and J 15 bases, with 21 bases left between them. The CDR3 is CASSFLSGMGNAFF. The DNA of the CDR3 is TGTGCCAGCAGTTTCCTTTCTGGGATGGGTAACGCGTTCTTC.

The chain combines TRBV7-9 with TRBJ1-6; no clear D. Germline CDR1 and CDR2: SEHNR and FQNEAQ (reference sequence). This CDR3 spans 14 amino acids. Between the trimmed V and J ends, which lost 6 bases and 3 bases, there was a span of 9 bases. The DNA for the CDR3 is TGTGCCAGCAGAGGGATCGACTATAATTCACCCCTCCACTTT. Translated: CASRGIDYNSPLHF.

The chain links TRBV5-1 to TRBJ1-3; D perhaps matches TRBD1 (5 bases). Trimming removed 4 bases at V and 2 bases at J, with 13 bases between. The CDR3 consists of 15 residues. Germline lookup yields CDR1 SGHRS and CDR2 YFSETQ. The CDR3 region is CASSMTGLTGNTIYF. The CDR3, as DNA: TGCGCCAGCAGCATGACGGGACTGACTGGAAACACCATATATTTT.